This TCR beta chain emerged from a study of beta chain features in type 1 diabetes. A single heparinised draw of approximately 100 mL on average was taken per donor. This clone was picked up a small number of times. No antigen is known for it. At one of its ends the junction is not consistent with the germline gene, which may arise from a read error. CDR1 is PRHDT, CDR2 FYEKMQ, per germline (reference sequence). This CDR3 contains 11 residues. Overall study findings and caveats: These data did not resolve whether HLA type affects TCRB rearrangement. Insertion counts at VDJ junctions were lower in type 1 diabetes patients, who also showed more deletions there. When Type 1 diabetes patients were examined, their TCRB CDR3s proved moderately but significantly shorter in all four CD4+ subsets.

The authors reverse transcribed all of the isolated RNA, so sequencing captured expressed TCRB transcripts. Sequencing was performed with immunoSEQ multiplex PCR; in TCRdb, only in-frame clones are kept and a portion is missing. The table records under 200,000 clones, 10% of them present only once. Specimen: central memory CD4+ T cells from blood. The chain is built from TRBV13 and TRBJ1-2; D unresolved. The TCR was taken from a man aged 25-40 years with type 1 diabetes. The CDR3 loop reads CASSLRHSQHF. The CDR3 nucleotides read TGTGCCAGCAGCTTAAGACATTCTCAACACTTC.